This TCR beta chain emerged from a study of human versus mouse CDR3 diversity and MHC coevolution. The germline CDR1 and CDR2 sequences are MDHEN and SYDVKM. Trimming removed 6 bases at V and 2 bases at J, with 14 bases between. There are 14 residues in the CDR3. General study points: Among all groups, most of the three human donors showed least clonal inequality. Mice had fewer CDR3 deletions and insertions than humans on average.

Profiled with immunoSEQ multiplex PCR; TCRdb holds only in-frame clones, not every one. The sample shows roughly 81,000 clones, about 94% of them seen only once. Of note for this clone: Its antigen is not identified.

V gene TRBV28 combines with J gene TRBJ2-7; D is possibly TRBD2 (5 bases). The source material was naive CD4+ T cells from blood. Subset meaning: CD45RO-negative CD62L-positive naive CD4 T cells. This TCR was sampled from a person aged 25 to 69 in good health. CDR3 bases: TGTGCCAGCAGGGCGCGCGAGCGGACCTACGAGCAGTACTTC. Its translation is CASRARERTYEQYF.